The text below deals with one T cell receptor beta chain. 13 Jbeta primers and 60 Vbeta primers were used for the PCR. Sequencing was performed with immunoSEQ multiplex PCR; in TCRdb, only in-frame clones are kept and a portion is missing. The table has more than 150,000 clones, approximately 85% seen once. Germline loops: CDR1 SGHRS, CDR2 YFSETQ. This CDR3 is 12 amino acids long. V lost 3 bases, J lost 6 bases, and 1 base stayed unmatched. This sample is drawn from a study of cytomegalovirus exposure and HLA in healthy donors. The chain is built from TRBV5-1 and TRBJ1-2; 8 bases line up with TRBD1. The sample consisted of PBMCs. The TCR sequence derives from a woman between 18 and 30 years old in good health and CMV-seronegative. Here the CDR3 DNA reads TGCGCCAGCAGCTGGACAGGGCATGGCTACACCTTC. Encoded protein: CASSWTGHGYTF.